This T cell receptor (beta chain) was observed in a study of blood T cell repertoires in COVID-19. Across the whole study: Acute and convalescent COVID-19 specimens originated in the United States, Italy and Spain. Nucleic acid was either cDNA or gDNA, and it came from T cells, B-cell-depleted T cells, or PBMCs.

This CDR3 region has 13 residues. V was shortened by 6 bases and J by 6 bases, with 13 bases between the two germline ends. Germline loops: CDR1 SNHLY, CDR2 FYNNEI. Original handling: From reference gene primer amplification, estimates of nucleated cell counts were derived. The data were produced by immunoSEQ multiplex PCR, yet TCRdb's version contains in-frame clones alone and is incomplete. That table is the source of V, J and clone size, and D and trimming were worked out from the DNA. Found here are 370,000 or so clones, approximately 77% of them singletons; the top ten hold over 0.95%. Sequenced input: peripheral blood. The TCR comes from a human donor with acute or convalescent COVID-19. The donor label of this sample is uncertain. V and J are TRBV2 and TRBJ2-3; tentatively, D is TRBD1 (6 bases). The CDR3 DNA reads TGTGCCAGCAGGGCTAGACAGGTCGATACGCAGTATTTT. Its protein is CASRARQVDTQYF.